The subject of this entry is one T cell receptor beta chain. Its antigen specificity is not known. One end of the junction varies from germline; a read error may be responsible. This entry comes from a study of breast tumors, draining lymph nodes, adjacent tissues (dated by TCRdb to the mid-2010s). About the full investigation: Breast cancer patients provided tumor, adjacent nontumor tissue and axillary lymph nodes, and the study compared the TCR beta repertoires across these three sources. The study was designed to assess the relationships and possible T-cell exchange between tumor, surrounding tissue and draining lymph node repertoires in human breast cancer.

TCRdb lists the instrument as Illumina HiSeq 2000. Multiplex PCR amplification was used to build the TCR beta chain libraries. The amplified TCR beta chain products were analyzed by high-throughput sequencing. TCRdb reprocessing: public reads trimmed at Q25 with fastp, clones called with MiXCR, in-frame beta chains kept. Under each unique CDR3 protein, matching rows form one entry showing the most common genes and DNA. Within this sample are about 15,000 distinct CDR3 sequences, with under 60% of them counted one time only. The ten largest clones take up approximately 17% of the sample. Adjacent samples consisted of nontumor breast tissue surrounding the tumor. The CDR3 has 14 amino acids, counting the end cysteine and phenylalanine. Only the CDR3 DNA stays, 42 bases, in frame from base 1. CDR1 SGHTA and CDR2 FQGNSA were looked up in the germline V gene. Broader findings and caveats from the paper: A scenario in which most tumor T cells derive from the lymph node and then expand within tumor tissue was judged to be consistent with the data. Tumor T-cell repertoires showed less diversity than lymph node repertoires and more diversity than nontumor tissue repertoires, and tumor T-cell repertoires showed preferential V and J gene usage. The conclusion that tumor T cells originate in lymph nodes was presented as consistent with a hypothesis rather than as directly demonstrated. Tumor and nontumor tissue repertoires were significantly more similar in luminal-like than in basal-like breast cancer.

This receptor was identified in a female donor with breast cancer. Some clones in this sample may be carry-over from other donors' samples. The sequence joins TRBV7-2 to TRBJ1-3; the D segment cannot be called with confidence. Material: tumor-adjacent breast tissue. CDR3 loop: CVSSHPGSGNTIYF. The sequenced DNA is TGTGTCAGCAGCCATCCAGGCTCTGGAAACACCATATATTTT.